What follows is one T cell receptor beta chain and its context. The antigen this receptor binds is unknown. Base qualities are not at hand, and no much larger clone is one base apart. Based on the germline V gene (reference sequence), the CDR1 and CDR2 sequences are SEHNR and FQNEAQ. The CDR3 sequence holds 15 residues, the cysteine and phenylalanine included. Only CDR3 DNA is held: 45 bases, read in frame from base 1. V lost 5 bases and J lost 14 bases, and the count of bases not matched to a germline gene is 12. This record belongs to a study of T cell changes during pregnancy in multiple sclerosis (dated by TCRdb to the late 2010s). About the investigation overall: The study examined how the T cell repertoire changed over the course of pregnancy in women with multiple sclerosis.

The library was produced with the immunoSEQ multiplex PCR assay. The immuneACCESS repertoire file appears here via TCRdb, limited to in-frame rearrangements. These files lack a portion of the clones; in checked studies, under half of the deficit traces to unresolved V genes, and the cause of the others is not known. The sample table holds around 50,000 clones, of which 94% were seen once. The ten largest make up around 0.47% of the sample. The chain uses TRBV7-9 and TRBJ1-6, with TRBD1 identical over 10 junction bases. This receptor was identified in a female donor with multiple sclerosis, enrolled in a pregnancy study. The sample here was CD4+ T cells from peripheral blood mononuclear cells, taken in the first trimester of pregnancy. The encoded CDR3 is CASSPGTGAPGALHF. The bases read TGTGCCAGCAGCCCAGGGACAGGGGCGCCTGGGGCCCTCCACTTT.